These 2 T cell receptor beta chains were sequenced from one sample in a study of control samples from healthy donors and cancer patients (dated by TCRdb to 2018 to 2021). Receptors were amplified or captured by the immunoSEQ multiplex PCR assay. Drawn from immuneACCESS, this table holds only the in-frame rearrangements with V and J called that TCRdb kept. Clones are partly lost; checked studies trace under half to an unresolved V gene and leave the rest unexplained. Across this sample there are about 140,000 clones, with roughly 92% seen only once. Around 11% of the sample belongs to the ten largest clones. Sequencing was performed on blood. These TCRs come from a man aged 25-45 years in good health.

The chain carries TRBV30 and TRBJ2-5; D gene ambiguous. The germline V gene has CDR1 GTSNPN and CDR2 SVGIG (reference sequence). Trimming took off 3 bases at V and 0 bases at J, with 11 bases between the two ends. The CDR3 contains 14 residues. The CDR3 DNA reads as TGTGCCTGGAGCTCCCTAAGGTACCAAGAGACCCAGTACTTC. The encoded protein is CAWSSLRYQETQYF.

The rearrangement links TRBV7-9 to TRBJ1-1; D not resolved. The V gene lost 0 bases and the J gene lost 1 base, with 9 bases spanning the gap. The CDR3 totals 15 residues. Germline loops: CDR1 SEHNR, CDR2 FQNEAQ (reference sequence). This chain's CDR3 is CASSLAAGSNTEAFF. The CDR3 region has the DNA TGTGCCAGCAGCTTAGCAGCGGGCTCGAACACTGAAGCTTTCTTT.